This T cell receptor (beta chain) was sequenced for a study of control samples from healthy donors and cancer patients (dated by TCRdb to about 2020). Trimmed from V: 3 bases; trimmed from J: 0 bases; junction bases lacking a gene match: 3. Reading the germline V gene gives CDR1 SGDLS and CDR2 YYNGEE. Reading from cysteine to phenylalanine, the CDR3 counts 16 amino acids. Only the CDR3 part of the read is kept: 48 bases, read in frame from the first base. Concerning this clone itself: It has no known antigen specificity. No much larger clone is present one base from it, and per-base qualities are unavailable.

Library construction relied on the immunoSEQ multiplex PCR assay. As stored in TCRdb, this immuneACCESS dataset retains in-frame rearrangements with V and J assigned. A fraction of the clones does not appear; measured against another copy, unresolved V genes explain less than half of the discrepancy, and the remainder lacks a known reason. This sample holds some 130,000 clones; roughly 91% were observed only once. The ten largest account for about 1.5% of the sample. Source material: PBMCs. The sequence derives from a man aged 50 to 60 with head and neck cancer. This chain is built from TRBV9 and TRBJ1-4; 9 junctional bases match TRBD1. The nucleotide sequence is TGTGCCAGCAGCGGGGGACAGGGTGCAACTAATGAAAAACTGTTTTTT. This is translated as CASSGGQGATNEKLFF.